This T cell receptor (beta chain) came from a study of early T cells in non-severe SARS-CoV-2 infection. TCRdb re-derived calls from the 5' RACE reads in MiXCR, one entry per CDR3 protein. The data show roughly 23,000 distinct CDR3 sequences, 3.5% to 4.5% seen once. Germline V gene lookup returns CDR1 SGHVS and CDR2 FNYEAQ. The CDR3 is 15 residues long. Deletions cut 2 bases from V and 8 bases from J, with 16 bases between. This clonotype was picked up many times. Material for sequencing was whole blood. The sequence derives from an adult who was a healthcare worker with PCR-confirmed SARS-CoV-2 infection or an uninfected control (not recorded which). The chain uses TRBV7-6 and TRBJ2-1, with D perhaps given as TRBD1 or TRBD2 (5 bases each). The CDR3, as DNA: TGTGCCAGCAGCTTACAGGGAGTCCGAAACCATGAGCAGTTCTTC. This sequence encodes CASSLQGVRNHEQFF.